Listed here are 18 T cell receptor beta chains from one sample, sequenced in a study of CD8 T cells in Susac syndrome. RNA in amounts of roughly 0.5 to 1 ug was reverse transcribed with random hexamers. MiXCR, applied by TCRdb to the immunoSEQ multiplex PCR reads, yields one record per CDR3 protein. The data contain approximately 120,000 distinct CDR3 sequences, about 92% of them singletons. Sequencing was done on a sample of CD8+ T cells from PBMCs. The receptor set was obtained from a human donor with multiple sclerosis.

This clonotype was recorded a few times. The chain is built from TRBV11-2 and TRBJ2-5, with 10 bases fitting TRBD2. The CDR3 extends over 15 amino acids. Per the germline V gene, CDR1 is SGHAT and CDR2 is FQNNGV. V lost 5 bases and J lost 5; bases outside the gene matches: 8. The CDR3 region has the DNA TGTGCCAGCAGCCTTACTAGCGGGGTAGGGGAGACCCAGTACTTC. Translating it yields CASSLTSGVGETQYF.

This clonotype appeared once. The rearrangement links TRBV6-1 to TRBJ2-1, with D unresolved. Germline V gene lookup returns CDR1 MNHNS and CDR2 SASEGT. The CDR3 covers 16 residues. The V end was cut by 5 bases, the J end by 0 bases, with 14 bases between. The CDR3 is CASSHALEYSYNEQFF. CDR3 DNA sequence: TGTGCCAGCAGTCATGCTCTAGAGTACTCCTACAATGAGCAGTTCTTC.

The chain has TRBV5-4 and TRBJ1-4; D gene uncertain. The V end lost 3 bases, the J end lost 0 bases, and 12 bases lay between the germline ends. CDR3 length: 16 residues. CDR1 is SGHNT and CDR2 is YYREEE in the germline V gene (reference sequence). CDR3 loop: CASSSGSFATNEKLFF. The CDR3 nucleotides are TGTGCCAGCAGCTCGGGCAGCTTTGCAACTAATGAAAAACTGTTTTTT.

The rearrangement links TRBV13 to TRBJ1-1; D gene unclear. CDR3 length equals 13 residues. V shed 7 bases and J shed 2 bases, with 11 bases lying between them. The germline V gene has CDR1 PRHDT and CDR2 FYEKMQ (reference sequence). CDR3 residues: CASTGNTNTEAFF. The CDR3 DNA reads as TGTGCCAGCACCGGGAACACCAACACTGAAGCTTTCTTT. The whole variable domain, remainder taken from reference TRBV13 and TRBJ1-1, is AAGVIQSPRHLIKEKRETATLKCYPIPRHDTVYWYQQGPGQDPQFLISFYEKMQSDKGSIPDRFSAQQFSDYHSELNMSSLELGDSALYFCASTGNTNTEAFFGQGTRLTVV.

The J gene is TRBJ2-3, the V gene TRBV20-1, with a tentative D call TRBD1 (5 bases). CDR1 DFQATT and CDR2 SNEGSKA come from the germline V gene (reference sequence). Between the trimmed V and J ends, which lost 0 bases and 2 bases, there was a span of 15 bases. This CDR3 has 16 residues. For the CDR3, the DNA is TGCAGTGCTAGAGATACATTTGGGGCTCCCACAGATACGCAGTATTTT. This sequence encodes CSARDTFGAPTDTQYF.

The genes are TRBV2 and TRBJ2-1; 7 bases agree with TRBD2. The CDR3 contains 12 residues. From germline, CDR1 is SNHLY and CDR2 FYNNEI. J lost 9 bases, V lost 6 bases, and 5 bases had no gene match. The CDR3 here is CASRGLGGEQFF. The CDR3 DNA reads TGTGCCAGCAGAGGACTAGGCGGTGAGCAGTTCTTC.

J is TRBJ1-2 and V is TRBV19; D may be TRBD1 (5 bases). CDR3 length: 12 residues. CDR1 and CDR2 from the germline V gene are LNHDA and SQIVND (reference sequence). V gave up 11 bases and J gave up 3 bases, with 13 bases separating them. CDR3 residues: CAAGLGDYGYTF. The CDR3 bases are TGTGCCGCGGGGCTGGGAGACTATGGCTACACCTTC.

The genes are TRBV29-1 and TRBJ2-1; D unresolved. Germline assignment: CDR1 SQVTM and CDR2 ANQGSEA. The CDR3 is made up of 13 amino acids. Trimming removed 7 bases from V and 2 bases from J, with 12 bases in between. The CDR3 nucleotides read TGCAGCGATGGCTCGGTTACCTACAATGAGCAGTTCTTC. Its protein is CSDGSVTYNEQFF.

The rearrangement uses TRBV28 and TRBJ2-2; 11 bases align to TRBD1. The CDR3 runs 15 residues. Germline lookup yields CDR1 MDHEN and CDR2 SYDVKM. With V trimmed by 8 bases and J by 6 bases, 8 bases remained unmatched. CDR3 sequence reads: CASSFRDRGAGELFF. The CDR3 DNA reads TGTGCCAGCTCATTCCGGGACAGGGGGGCCGGGGAGCTGTTTTTT.

The rearrangement joins TRBV12-3 or TRBV12-4 to TRBJ2-3; D could derive from TRBD1 or TRBD2 (6 bases each). The CDR3 length is 16 residues. Trimming cost V 6 bases and J 2 bases, with 18 bases left between them. CDR3 sequence: CASRPGDTRYTDTQYF. CDR3 sequence (DNA): TGTGCCAGCAGGCCGGGGGACACCCGTTACACAGATACGCAGTATTTT.

Only one count was recorded for this clonotype. This chain links TRBV6-4 with TRBJ1-6; D possibly corresponds to TRBD1 (6 bases). The germline V gene encodes CDR1 MRHNA and CDR2 SNTAGT. The CDR3 has 15 amino acids. Deletions cut 0 bases from V and 6 bases from J, with 9 bases between. The CDR3 spells CASSDSQGRNSPLHF. The CDR3 nucleotides are TGTGCCAGCAGTGACTCCCAGGGGCGTAATTCACCCCTCCACTTT.

This clonotype was counted between two and nine times. CDR3 in amino acids: CASSPPYGTEAFF. The CDR3 nucleotides read TGTGCCAGCTCACCACCTTATGGGACTGAAGCTTTCTTT. The gene calls are TRBV18 and TRBJ1-1; D is ambiguous. Germline CDR1 reads KGHSH; CDR2 reads LQKENI. The CDR3 runs 13 residues. The germline V and J ends were trimmed by 0 bases and 5 bases, with 7 bases remaining between them.

The genes are TRBV7-9 and TRBJ2-3, with D tentatively TRBD1 or TRBD2 (6 bases each). V lost 1 base and J 6 bases, leaving 14 bases between the germline ends. Germline values: CDR1 SEHNR, CDR2 FQNEAQ (reference sequence). The CDR3 extends over 15 amino acids. The CDR3 loop is CASSLEFGGPDTQYF. CDR3 nucleotides: TGTGCCAGCAGCTTAGAATTCGGGGGCCCGGATACGCAGTATTTT.

This clonotype appeared a single time. The chain's CDR3 is CASMVDLAGANVLTF. CDR3 nucleotide sequence: TGTGCCAGCATGGTGGATCTAGCTGGGGCCAACGTCCTGACTTTC. This chain uses TRBV9 with TRBJ2-6, with D hard to call. This CDR3 is built from 15 residues. V lost 6 bases to trimming and J lost 2 bases, with 12 bases between them. Germline V CDR1 and CDR2: SGDLS, YYNGEE.

V is TRBV5-6 and J is TRBJ2-3; no firm D call. The CDR3 extends over 15 amino acids. Looked up from germline, CDR1 is SGHDT and CDR2 is YYEEEE. Trimming stripped 1 base from V and 4 bases from J, with 13 bases between. The DNA for the CDR3 is TGTGCCAGCAGCTTGTTTGCCCGGACCCCAGATACGCAGTATTTT. Amino acids: CASSLFARTPDTQYF.

This chain uses TRBV20-1 with TRBJ2-7; a possible D gene is TRBD2 (6 bases). V was trimmed by 3 bases and J by 6 bases, leaving 9 bases between them. Germline values: CDR1 DFQATT, CDR2 SNEGSKA (reference sequence). The CDR3 consists of 11 residues. CDR3 sequence: CSARLGGEQYF. In DNA, the CDR3 is TGCAGTGCTAGGTTGGGGGGCGAGCAGTACTTC.

DNA of the CDR3: TGTGCCATCAGTGTGGACAGTAACGGGGCCAACGTCCTGACTTTC. This gives the protein CAISVDSNGANVLTF. The chain carries TRBV10-3 and TRBJ2-6; TRBD1 is a possible D gene (6 bases). The CDR3 covers 15 residues. Trimming pared 4 bases from V and 4 bases from J, leaving 11 bases between. Germline V gives CDR1 ENHRY, CDR2 SYGVKD.

The chain has TRBV10-3 and TRBJ2-7, with 9 positions matching TRBD1. The CDR3 sequence is 12 residues long. CDR1 and CDR2 from the germline V gene are ENHRY and SYGVKD. The V and J ends lost 11 bases and 6 bases, in that order; junction bases with no gene match: 8. DNA for the CDR3: TGTGCCTCGACAGGGGGACAGCCCGAGCAGTACTTC. Residues: CASTGGQPEQYF.